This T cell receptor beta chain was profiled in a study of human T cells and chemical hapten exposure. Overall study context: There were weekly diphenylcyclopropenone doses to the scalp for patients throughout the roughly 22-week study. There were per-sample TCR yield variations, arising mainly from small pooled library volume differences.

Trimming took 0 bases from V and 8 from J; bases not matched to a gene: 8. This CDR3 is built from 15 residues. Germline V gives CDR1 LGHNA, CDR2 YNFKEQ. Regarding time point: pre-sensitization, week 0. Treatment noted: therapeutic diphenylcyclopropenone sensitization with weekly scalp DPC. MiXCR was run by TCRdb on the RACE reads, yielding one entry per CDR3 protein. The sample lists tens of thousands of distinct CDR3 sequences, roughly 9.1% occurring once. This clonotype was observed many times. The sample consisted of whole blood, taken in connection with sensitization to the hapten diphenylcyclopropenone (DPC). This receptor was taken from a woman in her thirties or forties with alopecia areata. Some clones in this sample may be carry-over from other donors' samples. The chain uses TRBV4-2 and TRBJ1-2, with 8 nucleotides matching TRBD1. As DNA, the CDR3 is TGTGCCAGCAGCCAAGATTATCAGGGGGCCAGGGGCTACACCTTC. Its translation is CASSQDYQGARGYTF.